This TCR beta chain is drawn from a study of tumor-infiltrating lymphocytes in primary liver carcinoma. On the study more broadly: The patients, men and women alike, were aged 30 to 69 years.

Notes on this clonotype: Its cognate antigen is unknown.

Researchers generated TCR beta cDNA from around 510 ng of total RNA, relying on a constant-region primer. Slightly modified ARM-PCR with three nested multiplex PCR rounds yielded TCR beta libraries. PCR rounds one and two used TRBV1-TRBV30 forward primers with a C-beta reverse primer for roughly 10 cycles each. MiXCR, run by TCRdb on the multiplex PCR reads, gives a single entry per CDR3 protein. This sample has approximately 190,000 distinct CDR3 sequences; around 81% occur once, and the top ten carry about a sixth. Co-extraction of RNA and DNA was performed on roughly 17-32 mg of unsorted bulk tissue. The CDR3 totals 14 residues. Between the trimmed V and J ends, which lost 1 base and 5 bases, there was a span of 11 bases. Germline CDR1 is SGHDT and CDR2 is YYEEEE. Study-wide results and caveats: Tumors and blood were compared for top-250-clone fraction, and tumors had the significantly higher value (p = 0.039). About 7.5-24% of top clones, no more, were shared by all five regions.

This sequence was found in a man aged 35 to 55 with primary liver carcinoma and hepatitis B virus infection. This chain uses TRBV5-6 with TRBJ2-3; tentative D call: TRBD1 (6 bases). Sequenced material: tumor tissue from primary liver carcinoma. CDR3 in DNA: TGTGCCAGCAGCTTGCTGGGGGCAAGAGATACGCAGTATTTT. It codes for CASSLLGARDTQYF.